This T cell receptor (beta chain) stems from a study of cytomegalovirus exposure and HLA in healthy donors. The primer mix had 60 Vbeta and 13 Jbeta primers. TCRdb keeps only in-frame clones here, not all; method: immunoSEQ multiplex PCR. In the table there are about 100,000 clones, about four fifths of which are singletons. The CDR3 has 15 amino acids. Germline V CDR1 and CDR2: WSHSY, SAAADI. Trimming pared 6 bases from V and 0 bases from J, leaving 11 bases between. The receptor comes from a man aged 35-49 years in good health and CMV-seropositive. The J gene is TRBJ2-2, the V gene TRBV10-2; D is possibly TRBD1 (5 bases). What was sequenced was PBMCs. In DNA form, the CDR3 reads TGCGCCAGCAGGAAGGACATTTCGAACACCGGGGAGCTGTTTTTT. The encoded protein is CASRKDISNTGELFF.